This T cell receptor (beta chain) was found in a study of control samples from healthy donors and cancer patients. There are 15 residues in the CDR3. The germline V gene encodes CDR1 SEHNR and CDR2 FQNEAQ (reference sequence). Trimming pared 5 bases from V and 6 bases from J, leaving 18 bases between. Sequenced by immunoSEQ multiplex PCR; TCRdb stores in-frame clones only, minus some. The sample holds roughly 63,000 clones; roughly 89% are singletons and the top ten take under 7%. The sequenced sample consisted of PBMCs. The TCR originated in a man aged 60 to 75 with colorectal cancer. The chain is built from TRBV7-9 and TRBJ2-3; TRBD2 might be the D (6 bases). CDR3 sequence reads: CASSVRLGSGDTQYF. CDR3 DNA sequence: TGTGCCAGCAGCGTAAGGTTGGGGAGCGGGGATACGCAGTATTTT.